This TCR beta chain was sequenced during a study of human T cells and chemical hapten exposure. Study-level background: How much TCR each sample yielded varied, mostly because pooled library volumes differed slightly. The study, taken as a whole, reports: The number of TCRs above 1 in 1000 frequency did not change after DPC sensitization.

The library gave individual cDNA molecules unique molecular identifiers. Per the original data handling: Counts of TCRs in each sample centred on a median of around 96,000 and extended from about 20,000 to 690,000. One entry per CDR3 protein results from TCRdb running MiXCR on the reads. The V and J calls shown here were made by TCRdb, not taken from the authors' results. The sample consists of about 120,000 distinct CDR3 sequences, around 9% of them appearing once. The CDR3 spans 15 residues. CDR1 and CDR2 (germline): LGHNA, YSLEER. Between the trimmed V and J ends, which lost 0 bases and 6 bases, there was a span of 14 bases. This clonotype was seen a handful of times. Its cognate antigen is unknown. Total RNA came from unfractionated whole blood.

This TCR was recovered from a human donor in good health. Some clones in this sample may be carry-over from other donors' samples. The chain has TRBV4-3 and TRBJ1-1; D gene uncertain. Sequencing was done on a sample of whole blood. The CDR3 region is CASSQDKGPGAEAFF. CDR3 coding DNA: TGCGCCAGCAGCCAAGATAAGGGCCCTGGCGCTGAAGCTTTCTTT.